This T cell receptor (beta chain) was sequenced for a study of CD8 T cells in ankylosing spondylitis. Via MiXCR, TCRdb re-called the 5' RACE reads, giving one row per CDR3 protein. The sample lists 150,000 to 200,000 distinct CDR3 sequences, over 15% occurring once. The sample taken for sequencing was blood, either unsorted or a sorted T cell fraction (not recorded which). This clonotype was sampled from a male donor aged 10 to 35 with ankylosing spondylitis or in good health (not recorded which).

Here the CDR3 DNA reads TGCGCCAGCAGCCAAGAACGGGCCACTGAAGCTTTCTTT. As protein: CASSQERATEAFF. This rearrangement joins TRBV4-3 to TRBJ1-1; D not certain. The CDR3 is 13 amino acids. V gave up 0 bases and J gave up 4 bases, with 6 bases separating them. Germline CDR1 is LGHNA and CDR2 is YSLEER.